Shown below are 18 T cell receptor beta chains from a single sample sequenced in a study of cytomegalovirus exposure and HLA in healthy donors. The primer mix had 60 Vbeta and 13 Jbeta primers. Only in-frame clones appear in the TCRdb table, and some are missing; sequencing was by immunoSEQ multiplex PCR. Altogether approximately 190,000 clones are present, about 89% being singletons, with the ten largest covering 1.3%. Material: PBMCs. The receptor source for this set is a man under 40 in good health and CMV-seronegative.

J is TRBJ1-2 and V is TRBV9, with 10 bases matching TRBD1. J lost 0 bases, V lost 3 bases, and 8 bases had no gene match. CDR3 length: 17 residues. Germline loops: CDR1 SGDLS, CDR2 YYNGEE. CDR3 residues: CASSGEGQGLANYGYTF. Written as DNA, the CDR3 is TGTGCCAGCAGCGGAGAGGGACAGGGGCTCGCTAACTATGGCTACACCTTC.

This rearrangement joins TRBV6-5 to TRBJ2-7, with 13 bases fitting TRBD2. This CDR3 has 14 residues. V lost 7 bases and J lost 6; bases outside the gene matches: 6. Germline V gene data show CDR1 as MNHEY and CDR2 as SVGAGI. CDR3 DNA: TGTGCCAGCACCCAACTAGCGGGAGGGCCCGAGCAGTACTTC. This encodes CASTQLAGGPEQYF.

At least ten counts were recorded for this clone. V usage is TRBV28 and J usage is TRBJ1-1; D uncertain. Trimming shortened V by 8 bases and J by 4 bases, and 20 bases separated the two germline ends. CDR1 and CDR2 from the germline V gene are MDHEN and SYDVKM. CDR3 size: 15 residues. CDR3 loop: CASRITGRTGTEAFF. CDR3 DNA: TGTGCCAGCCGAATTACTGGGAGGACCGGCACTGAAGCTTTCTTT. The whole variable domain, remainder taken from reference TRBV28 and TRBJ1-1, is DVKVTQSSRYLVKRTGEKVFLECVQDMDHENMFWYRQDPGLGLRLIYFSYDVKMKEKGDIPEGYSVSREKKERFSLILESASTNQTSMYLCASRITGRTGTEAFFGQGTRLTVV.

On this clone: The junction and the germline gene differ at one end; a read error may be behind it. In DNA form, the CDR3 reads TGTGCCATCAGACAGGGACCTGGGGCCAACGGCCTGACTTTC. The encoded protein is CAIRQGPGANGLTF. The chain recombines TRBV10-3 with TRBJ2-6; the D gene is possibly TRBD1 (6 bases). CDR1 and CDR2 (germline): ENHRY, SYGVKD. This CDR3 is 14 amino acids long.

The chain recombines TRBV19 with TRBJ2-7, with 13 bases lining up with TRBD2. Trimming took 2 bases from V and 4 from J; bases not matched to a gene: 8. The CDR3 contains 17 residues. Per germline, CDR1 LNHDA and CDR2 SQIVND (reference sequence). In DNA, the CDR3 is TGTGCCAGTAGTATAACTAGCGGGGGGGACCCTATATACGAGCAGTACTTC. Translating it yields CASSITSGGDPIYEQYF.

J is TRBJ2-3 and V is TRBV20-1; D is perhaps TRBD2 (5 bases). Germline loops: CDR1 DFQATT, CDR2 SNEGSKA (reference sequence). V was cut by 7 bases and J by 1 base, with 6 bases left in between. The CDR3 sequence is 11 residues long. CDR3 loop: CSGLRTDTQYF. CDR3 DNA sequence: TGCAGTGGACTACGCACAGATACGCAGTATTTT.

This chain joins TRBV28 and TRBJ2-3, with 8 bases fitting TRBD1. V lost 5 bases, J lost 2 bases, and 6 bases stayed unmatched. Germline CDR1 MDHEN, CDR2 SYDVKM. This CDR3 is built from 15 residues. In DNA form, the CDR3 reads TGTGCCAGCAGTCTCTGGACAGGGTCCACAGATACGCAGTATTTT. Amino acid sequence: CASSLWTGSTDTQYF.

The CDR3 loop is CASSLDALPGTTASNEQFF. The DNA for the CDR3 is TGTGCCAGCAGCTTAGATGCCCTCCCCGGGACTACCGCATCCAATGAGCAGTTCTTC. The chain links TRBV7-9 to TRBJ2-1; 7 nucleotides agree with TRBD2. The germline CDR1 and CDR2 sequences are SEHNR and FQNEAQ (reference sequence). The J segment lost 6 bases and the V segment lost 1 base, leaving 18 bases of the junction unmatched. This CDR3 comprises 19 residues. The variable domain in full, with the rest retrieved from reference TRBV7-9 and TRBJ2-1, is DTGVSQNPRHKITKRGQNVTFRCDPISEHNRLYWYRQTLGQGPEFLTYFQNEAQLEKSRLLSDRFSAERPKGSFSTLEIQRTEQGDSAMYLCASSLDALPGTTASNEQFFGPGTRLTVL.

The chain combines TRBV5-1 with TRBJ2-6; 11 bases line up with TRBD2. After removal of 0 bases from V and 2 bases from J, the junction contained 4 bases not matched to a gene. The germline CDR1 and CDR2 sequences are SGHRS and YFSETQ. The CDR3 extends over 18 amino acids. CDR3 DNA sequence: TGCGCCAGCAGCTTGGTGGTAGCGGGAGGGCCTGGGGCCAACGTCCTGACTTTC. It codes for CASSLVVAGGPGANVLTF.

The chain combines TRBV28 with TRBJ1-5, with 9 nucleotides matching TRBD1. Unmatched junction bases numbered 15, after V lost 6 bases and J lost 6 bases. This CDR3 region has 17 residues. The germline CDR1 and CDR2 sequences are MDHEN and SYDVKM. The CDR3 bases are TGTGCCAGCAGCCGGCCGACTACGGGGACAGGGAGTCAGCCCCAGCATTTT. Translated, it gives CASSRPTTGTGSQPQHF.

This clone was counted only a few times. The V call is TRBV19, the J call TRBJ2-3; D might be TRBD2 (5 bases). With 0 bases removed from V and 0 bases from J, the gap between germline ends came to 13 bases. The CDR3 has 17 amino acids. The germline V gene has CDR1 LNHDA and CDR2 SQIVND (reference sequence). The CDR3 sequence: CASSIDRGGASTDTQYF. CDR3 nucleotides: TGTGCCAGTAGTATAGATCGTGGAGGTGCTAGCACAGATACGCAGTATTTT. Variable domain in full (rest from reference TRBV19 and TRBJ2-3): DGGITQSPKYLFRKEGQNVTLSCEQNLNHDAMYWYRQDPGQGLRLIYYSQIVNDFQKGDIAEGYSVSREKKESFPLTVTSAQKNPTAFYLCASSIDRGGASTDTQYFGPGTRLTVL.

The CDR3 sequence is CATSRGGQNRETQYF. In nucleotides, the CDR3 is TGTGCCACCAGCAGAGGGGGACAGAATCGGGAGACCCAGTACTTC. The chain combines TRBV15 with TRBJ2-5; 7 bases agree with TRBD1. This CDR3 contains 15 residues. V shed 1 base, J shed 5 bases, and the junction held 7 bases outside the gene matches. The germline V gene has CDR1 LNHNV and CDR2 YYDKDF (reference sequence).

The genes are TRBV15 and TRBJ2-3; tentative D call: TRBD1 (5 bases). Germline loops: CDR1 LNHNV, CDR2 YYDKDF (reference sequence). The CDR3 is 14 amino acids. The germline V and J ends were trimmed by 3 bases and 6 bases, with 13 bases remaining between them. In DNA form, the CDR3 reads TGTGCCACCAGCAGGCAGGGTGAGGTTGATACGCAGTATTTT. Translated: CATSRQGEVDTQYF. The full variable domain, its missing parts supplied by reference TRBV15 and TRBJ2-3, is DAMVIQNPRYQVTQFGKPVTLSCSQTLNHNVMYWYQQKSSQAPKLLFHYYDKDFNNEADTPDNFQSRRPNTSFCFLDIRSPGLGDTAMYLCATSRQGEVDTQYFGPGTRLTVL.

This rearrangement joins TRBV18 to TRBJ1-5; 7 bases are a match to TRBD1. This CDR3 contains 14 residues. V lost 6 bases, J lost 0 bases, and 2 bases stayed unmatched. Germline values: CDR1 KGHSH, CDR2 LQKENI. CDR3 loop: CASSGTDSNQPQHF. CDR3 DNA sequence: TGTGCCAGCTCCGGGACAGATAGCAATCAGCCCCAGCATTTT.

This clone showed up just once. V and J are TRBV6-1 and TRBJ1-6; D might be TRBD1 (6 bases). Germline V gives CDR1 MNHNS, CDR2 SASEGT. Trimming took 8 bases from V and 9 from J, leaving 17 bases between them. The CDR3 runs to 14 residues. CDR3 loop: CASGPAGAGSPLHF. CDR3 in DNA: TGTGCCAGCGGACCGGCAGGGGCCGGTTCACCCCTCCACTTT.

Of note for this clone: At one end, the junction sequence differs from germline, possibly due to a read error. The chain combines TRBV4-2 with TRBJ2-6, with D maybe TRBD1 (5 bases). Germline V gene data show CDR1 as LGHNA and CDR2 as YNFKEQ. The CDR3 is made up of 16 amino acids. The CDR3 region has the DNA TGTGCCAGCAGCCAAGTTCTGGCCTCTGGGGCCAACGGCCTGACTTTC. It yields the protein CASSQVLASGANGLTF.

The chain links TRBV19 to TRBJ2-7; 7 nucleotides match TRBD1. Germline loops: CDR1 LNHDA, CDR2 SQIVND (reference sequence). The CDR3 spans 15 residues. Trimming removed 4 bases from V and 2 bases from J; junction bases left unmatched: 8. Written as DNA, the CDR3 is TGTGCCAGTAGTAAGGTTGGAGACAGGGCCTACGAGCAGTACTTC. Its protein is CASSKVGDRAYEQYF.

The chain has TRBV5-4 and TRBJ1-2; D call uncertain. Germline CDR1 reads SGHNT; CDR2 reads YYREEE (reference sequence). The CDR3 is 15 amino acids. Between the trimmed V and J ends, which lost 3 bases and 5 bases, there was a span of 17 bases. Written as DNA, the CDR3 is TGTGCCAGCAGCTGGATGGACGGGGAAACGTATGGCTACACCTTC. It codes for CASSWMDGETYGYTF.